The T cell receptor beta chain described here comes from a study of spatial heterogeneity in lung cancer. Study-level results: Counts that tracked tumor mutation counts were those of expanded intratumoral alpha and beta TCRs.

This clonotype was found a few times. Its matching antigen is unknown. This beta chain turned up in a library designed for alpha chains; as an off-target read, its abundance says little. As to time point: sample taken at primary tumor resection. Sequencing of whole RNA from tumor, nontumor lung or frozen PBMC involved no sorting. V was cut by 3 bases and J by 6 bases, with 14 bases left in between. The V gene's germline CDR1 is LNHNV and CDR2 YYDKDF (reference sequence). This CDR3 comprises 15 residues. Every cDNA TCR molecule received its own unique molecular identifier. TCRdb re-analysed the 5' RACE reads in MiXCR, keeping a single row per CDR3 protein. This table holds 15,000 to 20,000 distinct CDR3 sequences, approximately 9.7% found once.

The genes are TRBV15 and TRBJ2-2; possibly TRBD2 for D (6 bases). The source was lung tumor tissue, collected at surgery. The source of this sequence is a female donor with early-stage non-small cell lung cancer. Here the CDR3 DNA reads TGTGCCACCAGCAGCTTGGAAGGGGAGGCCGGGGAGCTGTTTTTT. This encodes CATSSLEGEAGELFF.